Shown below are 20 T cell receptor beta chains from a single sample sequenced in a study of T cell repertoires in cytomegalovirus infection (dated by TCRdb to the late 2010s). In the paper's terms, the treatment or condition label means: in vitro stimulation with specific CMV peptide epitopes to enrich CMV-specific T cells. TCRdb shows the sequencer as Illumina HiSeq 1500. Using fastp at Q25 and MiXCR, TCRdb reprocessed the public reads and kept productive beta chains. Each entry merges the rows of one CDR3 protein and shows their most common DNA and genes. For this sample there are about 360,000 distinct CDR3 sequences; roughly 36% appear just once. The top ten hold roughly 12% of the sample. These TCRs' antigens remain unknown. The specimen comprised cultured PBMCs, sampled from culture after CMV antigen stimulation. These receptors were taken from a human donor in good health (CMV status not recorded). Some clones in this sample may be carry-over from other donors' samples.

This chain links TRBV12-3 or TRBV12-4 with TRBJ2-2; TRBD1 aligns across 7 bases. V lost 5 bases and J lost 6; bases outside the gene matches: 3. The CDR3 totals 13 residues. CDR3 coding DNA: TGTGCCAGCAGTCCAGGGGGTCCCGGGGAGCTGTTTTTT. Amino acid sequence: CASSPGGPGELFF.

This clonotype showed up just a few times. The chain uses TRBV11-2 and TRBJ2-7; D is uncertain. Looked up from germline, CDR1 is SGHAT and CDR2 is FQNNGV. CDR3 length: 14 residues. Trimming pared 2 bases from V and 2 bases from J, leaving 10 bases between. The CDR3, as DNA: TGTGCCAGCAGCTTAATGAGAACAACCTACGAGCAGTACGTC. It encodes CASSLMRTTYEQYV.

In this sample, this clonotype turned up a few times. The CDR3 nucleotides read TGCAGTGCTAGAGAGCAATCCGGCTACGAGCAGTACTTC. Amino acids: CSAREQSGYEQYF. The V call is TRBV20-1, the J call TRBJ2-7; D gene unclear. V lost 0 bases to trimming and J lost 3 bases, with 9 bases between them. The CDR3 is made up of 13 amino acids. Germline CDR1 and CDR2: DFQATT and SNEGSKA (reference sequence).

The chain joins TRBV20-1 to TRBJ1-1; tentative D call: TRBD1 (6 bases). The ends were cut back, 2 bases at V and 5 bases at J, with 15 bases in the middle. Per germline, CDR1 DFQATT and CDR2 SNEGSKA (reference sequence). This CDR3 has 14 residues. CDR3 in amino acids: CSARRRGLPTEAFF. The CDR3 nucleotides are TGCAGTGCTAGACGTCGGGGGCTACCTACTGAAGCTTTCTTT.

The chain uses TRBV4-1 and TRBJ1-5; D is possibly TRBD1 (6 bases). This CDR3 region has 16 residues. Germline CDR1 is MGHRA and CDR2 is YSYEKL. V was trimmed by 4 bases and J by 7 bases, leaving 20 bases between them. The CDR3 loop reads CASSPPPEGGGQPQHF. In DNA, the CDR3 is TGCGCCAGCAGCCCGCCACCAGAGGGGGGAGGCCAGCCCCAGCATTTT.

The chain is built from TRBV7-9 and TRBJ2-1, with D possibly being TRBD1 (6 bases). The V and J ends lost 2 bases and 0 bases respectively, with 11 bases between them. CDR1 is SEHNR and CDR2 is FQNEAQ in the germline V gene (reference sequence). This CDR3 contains 16 residues. CDR3 in DNA: TGTGCCAGCAGCTTATTTGGACAGAGCTCCTACAATGAGCAGTTCTTC. Translating gives CASSLFGQSSYNEQFF.

The rearrangement uses TRBV14 and TRBJ2-1, with 9 bases identical to TRBD2. Germline trimming cut 4 bases from V and 0 bases from J; bases unmatched to any gene: 7. CDR1 and CDR2 from the germline V gene are SGHDN and FVKESK. This CDR3 spans 17 amino acids. CDR3: CASSRRLAVSSYNEQFF. CDR3 DNA sequence: TGTGCCAGCAGCCGAAGACTAGCGGTGAGCTCCTACAATGAGCAGTTCTTC.

J is TRBJ2-7 and V is TRBV7-8, with 7 positions matching TRBD1. Unmatched junction bases numbered 9, after V lost 5 bases and J lost 2 bases. This CDR3 comprises 15 residues. Germline CDR1 SGHVS, CDR2 FQNEAQ. The CDR3 here is CASSRTTRGTYEQYF. CDR3 sequence (DNA): TGTGCCAGCAGCCGGACGACCAGGGGGACCTACGAGCAGTACTTC.

V and J are TRBV5-1 and TRBJ2-7, with TRBD2 identical over 12 bases. This CDR3 is 14 amino acids long. CDR1 is SGHRS, CDR2 YFSETQ, per germline. J lost 4 bases, V lost 2 bases, and 1 base had no gene match. The CDR3 region has the DNA TGCGCCAGCAGCTTCGGGACTAGCGGGTACGAGCAGTACGTC. This gives the protein CASSFGTSGYEQYV.

This chain uses TRBV28 with TRBJ2-7, with D unclear. Germline CDR1 and CDR2: MDHEN and SYDVKM. This CDR3 has 13 residues. V lost 3 bases to trimming and J lost 5 bases, with 11 bases between them. In nucleotides, the CDR3 is TGTGCCAGCAGTTTGTTTCGGAATCACGAGCAGTACTTC. This codes for CASSLFRNHEQYF.

The chain recombines TRBV14 with TRBJ1-2, with D tentatively TRBD1 (6 bases). The germline V and J ends were trimmed by 3 bases and 10 bases, with 15 bases remaining between them. CDR1 SGHDN and CDR2 FVKESK come from the germline V gene. There are 13 residues in the CDR3. CDR3 in DNA: TGTGCCAGCAGCCAGATTCAGGGGACTCACTACACCTTC. This encodes CASSQIQGTHYTF.

This rearrangement joins TRBV11-2 to TRBJ2-5, with D perhaps TRBD2 (5 bases). With 0 bases removed from V and 5 bases from J, the gap between germline ends came to 22 bases. This CDR3 has 18 residues. Germline V gene data show CDR1 as SGHAT and CDR2 as FQNNGV. The CDR3 protein is CASSLESPGQVGEETQYF. CDR3 DNA: TGTGCCAGCAGCTTAGAGTCCCCGGGCCAGGTCGGGGAGGAGACCCAGTACTTC.

This chain uses TRBV12-3 or TRBV12-4 with TRBJ2-5, with 7 bases aligning to TRBD1. CDR3 length equals 13 residues. V lost 11 bases and J lost 6; bases outside the gene matches: 12. The CDR3 spells CAGAPTGTKTQYF. DNA for the CDR3: TGTGCCGGAGCCCCGACAGGGACGAAGACCCAGTACTTC.

This clonotype was seen repeatedly, ten times or more. This chain links TRBV7-2 with TRBJ1-1; D gene uncertain. Germline values: CDR1 SGHTA, CDR2 FQGNSA. This CDR3 has 17 amino acids. Trimming cost V 2 bases and J 1 base, with 17 bases left between them. CDR3 loop: CASSLFGFQSGNTEAFF. In nucleotides, the CDR3 is TGTGCCAGCAGCTTATTCGGGTTCCAGTCGGGGAACACTGAAGCTTTCTTT. Filled out from reference TRBV7-2 and TRBJ1-1, the complete variable domain reads GAGVSQSPSNKVTEKGKDVELRCDPISGHTALYWYRQSLGQGLEFLIYFQGNSAPDKSGLPSDRFSAERTGGSVSTLTIQRTQQEDSAVYLCASSLFGFQSGNTEAFFGQGTRLTVV.

V usage is TRBV20-1 and J usage is TRBJ2-3; TRBD1 agrees at 11 bases. The V and J ends lost 6 bases and 6 bases, in that order; junction bases with no gene match: 8. This CDR3 is 14 amino acids long. Germline CDR1 and CDR2: DFQATT and SNEGSKA (reference sequence). The CDR3: CSAPRTGGVDTQYF. The CDR3 DNA reads as TGCAGTGCGCCCCGGACAGGGGGCGTCGATACGCAGTATTTT.

In its sample, this clonotype was seen many times. The genes are TRBV20-1 and TRBJ2-5; no firm D call. In germline, CDR1 is DFQATT, CDR2 SNEGSKA (reference sequence). The V end was cut by 5 bases, the J end by 2 bases, with 18 bases between. This CDR3 has 15 amino acids. The CDR3 sequence is CSASIRAAQQETQYF. DNA for the CDR3: TGCAGTGCTTCAATTCGGGCCGCTCAGCAAGAGACCCAGTACTTC.

This clonotype has a handful of counts. The chain has TRBV5-4 and TRBJ2-3; 7 bases are shared with TRBD2. The germline CDR1 and CDR2 sequences are SGHNT and YYREEE (reference sequence). The CDR3 consists of 14 residues. V was clipped by 4 bases and J by 1 base; unmatched bases: 3. As DNA, the CDR3 is TGTGCCAGCAGCCGGACTAGAGGCACAGATACGCAGTATTTT. The encoded protein is CASSRTRGTDTQYF.

DNA of the CDR3: TGTGCCAGCAGCTTACCGGGACTATCCCCCTACGAGCAGTACTTC. It is translated as CASSLPGLSPYEQYF. The chain combines TRBV5-4 with TRBJ2-7; 7 positions match TRBD2. Germline values: CDR1 SGHNT, CDR2 YYREEE (reference sequence). This CDR3 has 15 residues. Trimming at V came to 2 bases and at J to 2 bases, leaving 7 bases not matched to a gene.

This clonotype has at least ten counts. V gene TRBV7-8 combines with J gene TRBJ2-3; D unclear. Trimming pared 5 bases from V and 2 bases from J, leaving 14 bases between. The CDR3 consists of 15 residues. Germline CDR1 reads SGHVS; CDR2 reads FQNEAQ. The CDR3 DNA reads TGTGCCAGCAGCCTGTTTGAAAGGTCCACAGATACGCAGTATTTT. It codes for CASSLFERSTDTQYF.

The chain uses TRBV28 and TRBJ1-5; 10 nucleotides align to TRBD1. The CDR3 consists of 15 residues. The germline V gene has CDR1 MDHEN and CDR2 SYDVKM. V dropped 7 bases and J dropped 8; count of bases not matched to a gene: 11. The CDR3 spells CASTLTGGAKKPQHF. CDR3 coding DNA: TGTGCCAGCACCCTGACAGGGGGCGCGAAAAAGCCCCAGCATTTT.